This is a list of T cell receptor beta chains from one sample in a study of technical replicates of blood from a few donors. TCRdb's table, derived via immunoSEQ multiplex PCR, lists solely in-frame clones and lacks some. The data contain about 13,000 clones, roughly 80% of them singletons. The source material was PBMCs. These receptor sequences come from a human donor in good health. The CDR3 runs from the conserved cysteine through the conserved F or W.

J | V | CDR3
TRBJ2-7 | TRBV29-1 | CSVGMGLLSSYEQYF
TRBJ2-6 | TRBV7-2 | CASSLDWAGANVLTF
TRBJ2-4 | TRBV6-5 | CASSPPGGLNIQYF
TRBJ2-7 | TRBV5-4 | CASSLGLAGDSYEQYF
TRBJ2-1 | TRBV7-9 | CASSSIAGGTTSSYNEQFF
TRBJ2-5 | TRBV5-1 | CASSLGRDQETQYF
TRBJ2-7 | TRBV29-1 | CSVEIVSRTSGLVHEQYF
TRBJ2-1 | TRBV11-2 | CASSHRDRGYNEQFF
TRBJ1-5 | TRBV6-1 | CASMGQTSNQPQHF
TRBJ1-5 | TRBV19 | CASSIDDRALSNQPQHF
TRBJ2-1 | TRBV5-6 | CASSLEARGYEQFF
TRBJ2-7 | TRBV11-1 | CASTLRQVYEQYF
TRBJ2-5 | TRBV11-1 | CASSLSSPQETQYF
TRBJ2-3 | TRBV28 | CASSPSGVSTDTQYF
TRBJ2-1 | TRBV30 | CAWTHGTSGWNEQFF
TRBJ2-5 | TRBV29-1 | CSVGGTGQETQYF
TRBJ2-1 | TRBV14 | CASSQVSGRANEQFF
TRBJ2-2 | TRBV6-1 | CASSGQGDTGELFF
TRBJ1-5 | TRBV30 | CAWNRQGGNQPQHF
TRBJ1-1 | TRBV5-1 | CASSLAEGGTEAFF
TRBJ2-1 | TRBV7-9 | CASSTSDRGGDEQFF
TRBJ1-4 | TRBV2 | CASSGTGKVRTNEKLFF
TRBJ2-2 | TRBV28 | CASNAELNTGELFF
TRBJ2-1 | TRBV28 | CASTIRGEQFF
TRBJ2-1 | TRBV19 | CATGGDSERQFF
TRBJ2-5 | TRBV4-1 | CASNIAGGPGETQYF
TRBJ2-3 | TRBV7-9 | CASSFRALAGLADTQYF
TRBJ2-1 | TRBV4-2 | CASSPGGLAGGYNEQFF
TRBJ2-1 | TRBV21-1 | CASSKGCLERGEQFF
TRBJ2-7 | TRBV20-1 | CSARDLEQYF
TRBJ2-3 | TRBV27 | CASSSDSHTDTQYF